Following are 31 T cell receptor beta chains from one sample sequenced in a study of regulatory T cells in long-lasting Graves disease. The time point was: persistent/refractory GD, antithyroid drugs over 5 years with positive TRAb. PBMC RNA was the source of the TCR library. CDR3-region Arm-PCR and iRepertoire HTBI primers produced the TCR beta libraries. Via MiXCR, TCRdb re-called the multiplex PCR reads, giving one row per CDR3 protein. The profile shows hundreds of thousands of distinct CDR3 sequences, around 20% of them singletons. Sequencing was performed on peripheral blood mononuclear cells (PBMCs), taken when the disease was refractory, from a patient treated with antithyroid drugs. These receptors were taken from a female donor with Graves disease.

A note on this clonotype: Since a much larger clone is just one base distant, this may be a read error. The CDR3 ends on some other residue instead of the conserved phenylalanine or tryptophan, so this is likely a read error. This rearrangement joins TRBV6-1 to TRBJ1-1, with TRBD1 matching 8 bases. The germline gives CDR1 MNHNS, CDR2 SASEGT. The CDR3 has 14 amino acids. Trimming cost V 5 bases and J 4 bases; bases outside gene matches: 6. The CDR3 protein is CASSPRGRPTEAFL. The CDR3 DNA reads TGTGCCAGCAGTCCCAGGGGGCGGCCCACTGAAGCTTTCCTT.

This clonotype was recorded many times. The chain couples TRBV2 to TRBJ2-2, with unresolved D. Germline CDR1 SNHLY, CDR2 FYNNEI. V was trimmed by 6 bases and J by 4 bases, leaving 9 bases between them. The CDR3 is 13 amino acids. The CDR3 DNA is TGTGCCAGCAGGACCGACCTCACCGGGGAGCTGTTTTTT. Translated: CASRTDLTGELFF.

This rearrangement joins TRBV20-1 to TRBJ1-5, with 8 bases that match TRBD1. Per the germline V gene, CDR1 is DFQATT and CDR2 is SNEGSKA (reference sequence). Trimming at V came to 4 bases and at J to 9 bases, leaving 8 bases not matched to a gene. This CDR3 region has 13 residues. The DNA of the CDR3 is TGCAGTGCTACCGGACAGGGAGGTGGGCCCCAGCATTTT. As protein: CSATGQGGGPQHF.

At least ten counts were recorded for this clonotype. The DNA for the CDR3 is TGTGCCAGCAGCTTATCCGGAGGTTCGTTACAGACCCAGTACTTC. It encodes CASSLSGGSLQTQYF. V gene TRBV11-2 combines with J gene TRBJ2-5, with D possibly matching TRBD2 (5 bases). V was shortened by 2 bases and J by 6 bases, with 16 bases between the two germline ends. The CDR3 covers 15 residues. Germline CDR1 is SGHAT and CDR2 is FQNNGV.

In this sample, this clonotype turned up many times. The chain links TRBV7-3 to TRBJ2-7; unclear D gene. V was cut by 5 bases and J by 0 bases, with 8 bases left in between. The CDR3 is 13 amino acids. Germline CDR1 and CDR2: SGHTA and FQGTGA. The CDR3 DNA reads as TGTGCCAGCAGCGCGAGCCCCTCCTACGAGCAGTACTTC. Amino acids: CASSASPSYEQYF.

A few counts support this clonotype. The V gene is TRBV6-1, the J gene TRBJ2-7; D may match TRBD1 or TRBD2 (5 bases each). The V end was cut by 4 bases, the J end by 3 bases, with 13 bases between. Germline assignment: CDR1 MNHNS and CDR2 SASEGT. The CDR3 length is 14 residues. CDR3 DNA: TGTGCCAGCAGTGCCGGGACCCAGGGCTACGAGCAGTACTTC. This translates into CASSAGTQGYEQYF.

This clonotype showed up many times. CDR3 DNA sequence: TGTGCCAGCAGTTCCATCCGGGGGCAAGAGACCCAGTACTTC. Encoded protein: CASSSIRGQETQYF. The gene calls are TRBV6-5 and TRBJ2-5; possibly TRBD2 for D (6 bases). Germline V gene sequence: CDR1 MNHEY, CDR2 SVGAGI. The V gene lost 4 bases and the J gene lost 2 bases, with 11 bases spanning the gap. There are 14 residues in the CDR3.

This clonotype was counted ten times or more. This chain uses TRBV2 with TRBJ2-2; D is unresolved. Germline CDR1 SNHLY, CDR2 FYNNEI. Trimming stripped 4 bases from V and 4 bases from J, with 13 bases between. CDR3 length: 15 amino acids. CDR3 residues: CASSAHTASTGELFF. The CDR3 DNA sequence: TGTGCCAGCAGTGCTCACACCGCGAGCACCGGGGAGCTGTTTTTT.

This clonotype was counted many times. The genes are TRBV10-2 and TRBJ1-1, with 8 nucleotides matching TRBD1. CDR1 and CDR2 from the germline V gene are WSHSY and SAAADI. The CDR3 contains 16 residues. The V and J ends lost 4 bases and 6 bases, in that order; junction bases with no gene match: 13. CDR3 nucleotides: TGCGCCAGCAGTGTGTGGCAGGGGGCAAGTGGGGCTGAAGCTTTCTTT. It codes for CASSVWQGASGAEAFF.

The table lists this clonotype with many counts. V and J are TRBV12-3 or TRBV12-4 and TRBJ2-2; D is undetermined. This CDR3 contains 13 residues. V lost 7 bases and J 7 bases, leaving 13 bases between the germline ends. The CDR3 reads CASTPKNLGELFF. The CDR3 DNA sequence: TGTGCCAGCACCCCAAAAAACCTCGGGGAGCTGTTTTTT.

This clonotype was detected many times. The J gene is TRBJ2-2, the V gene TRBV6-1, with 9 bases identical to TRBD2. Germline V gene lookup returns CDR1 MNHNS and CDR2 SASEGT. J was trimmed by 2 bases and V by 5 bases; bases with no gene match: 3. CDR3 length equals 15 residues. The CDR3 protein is CASSPSGVNTGELFF. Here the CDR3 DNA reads TGTGCCAGCAGTCCTAGCGGGGTTAACACCGGGGAGCTGTTTTTT.

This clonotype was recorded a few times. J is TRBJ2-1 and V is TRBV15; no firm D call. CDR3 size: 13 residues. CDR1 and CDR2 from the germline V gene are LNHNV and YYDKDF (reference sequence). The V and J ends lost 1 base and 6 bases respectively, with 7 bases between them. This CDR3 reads CATSRVSTNEQFF. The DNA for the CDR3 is TGTGCCACCAGCAGAGTCAGCACCAATGAGCAGTTCTTC. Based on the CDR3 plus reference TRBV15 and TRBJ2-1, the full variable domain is DAMVIQNPRYQVTQFGKPVTLSCSQTLNHNVMYWYQQKSSQAPKLLFHYYDKDFNNEADTPDNFQSRRPNTSFCFLDIRSPGLGDTAMYLCATSRVSTNEQFFGPGTRLTVL.

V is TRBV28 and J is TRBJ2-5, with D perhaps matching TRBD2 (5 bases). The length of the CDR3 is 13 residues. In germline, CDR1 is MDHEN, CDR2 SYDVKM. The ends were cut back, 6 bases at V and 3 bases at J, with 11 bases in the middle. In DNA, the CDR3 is TGTGCCAGCAGAGTCCTGAGGGAAGAGACCCAGTACTTC. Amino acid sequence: CASRVLREETQYF.

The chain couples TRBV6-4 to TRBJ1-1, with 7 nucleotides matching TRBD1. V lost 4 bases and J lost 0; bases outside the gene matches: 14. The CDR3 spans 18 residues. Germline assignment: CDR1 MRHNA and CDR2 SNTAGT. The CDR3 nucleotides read TGTGCCAGCAGTGTTCAACCGGGACAGTTTCTGATGAACACTGAAGCTTTCTTT. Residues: CASSVQPGQFLMNTEAFF.

The CDR3 DNA reads TGCAGCGTTGAGAGGGGCTTCTATGGCTACACCTTC. Translation gives CSVERGFYGYTF. This chain uses TRBV29-1 with TRBJ1-2; D possibly corresponds to TRBD1 (5 bases). The V end was cut by 3 bases, the J end by 4 bases, with 9 bases between. CDR1 and CDR2 from the germline V gene are SQVTM and ANQGSEA. This CDR3 comprises 12 residues.

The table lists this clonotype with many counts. The CDR3 loop reads CASTDRDEAFF. CDR3 in DNA: TGTGCCAGCACCGACAGGGATGAAGCTTTCTTT. The J gene is TRBJ1-1, the V gene TRBV3-2; the D segment call TRBD1 is taken from the table without a DNA check. TRBV3-2 is flagged as a pseudogene. The CDR3 runs 11 residues.

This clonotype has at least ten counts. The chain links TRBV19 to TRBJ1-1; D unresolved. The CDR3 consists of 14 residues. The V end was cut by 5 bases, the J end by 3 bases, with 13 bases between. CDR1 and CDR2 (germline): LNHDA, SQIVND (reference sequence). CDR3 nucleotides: TGTGCCAGTAGTCTCGGACGAGGATACACTGAAGCTTTCTTT. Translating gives CASSLGRGYTEAFF.

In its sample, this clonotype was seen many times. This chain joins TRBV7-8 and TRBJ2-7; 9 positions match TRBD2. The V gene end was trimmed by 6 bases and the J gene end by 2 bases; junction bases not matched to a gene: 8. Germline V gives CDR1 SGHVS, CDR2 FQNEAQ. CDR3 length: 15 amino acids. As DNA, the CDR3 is TGTGCCAGCAGTCAAGGGGCTAGCGGGGCCTACGAGCAGTACTTC. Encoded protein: CASSQGASGAYEQYF.

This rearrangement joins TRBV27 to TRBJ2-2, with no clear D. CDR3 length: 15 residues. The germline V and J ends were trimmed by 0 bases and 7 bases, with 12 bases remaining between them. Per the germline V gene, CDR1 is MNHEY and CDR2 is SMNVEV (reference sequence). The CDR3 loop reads CASSLSSSGSGELFF. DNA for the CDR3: TGTGCCAGCAGTTTATCTTCCTCCGGTAGCGGGGAGCTGTTTTTT.

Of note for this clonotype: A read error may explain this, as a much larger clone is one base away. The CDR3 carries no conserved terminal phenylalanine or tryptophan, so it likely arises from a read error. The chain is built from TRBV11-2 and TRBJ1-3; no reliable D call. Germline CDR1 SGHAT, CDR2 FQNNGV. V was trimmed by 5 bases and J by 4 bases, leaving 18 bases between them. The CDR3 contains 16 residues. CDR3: CASSGTLWIGGNTIYS. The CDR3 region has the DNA TGTGCCAGCAGCGGAACGTTGTGGATTGGGGGAAACACCATATATTCT.

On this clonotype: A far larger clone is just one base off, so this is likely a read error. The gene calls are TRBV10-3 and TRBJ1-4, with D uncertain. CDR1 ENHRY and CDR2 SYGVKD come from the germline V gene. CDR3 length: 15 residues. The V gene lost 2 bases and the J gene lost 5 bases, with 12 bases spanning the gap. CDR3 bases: TGTGCCATCAGTGAGCAGTCAACGCCAAATGAAAAACTGTTTTTT. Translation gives CAISEQSTPNEKLFF.

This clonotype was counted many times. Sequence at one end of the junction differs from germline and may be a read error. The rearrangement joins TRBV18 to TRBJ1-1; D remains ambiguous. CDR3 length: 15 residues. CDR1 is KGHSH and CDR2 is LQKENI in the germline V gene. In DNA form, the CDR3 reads TGTGCCAACTCACGAGTTACGATACGGGACACTGAAGCTTTCTTT. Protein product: CANSRVTIRDTEAFF.

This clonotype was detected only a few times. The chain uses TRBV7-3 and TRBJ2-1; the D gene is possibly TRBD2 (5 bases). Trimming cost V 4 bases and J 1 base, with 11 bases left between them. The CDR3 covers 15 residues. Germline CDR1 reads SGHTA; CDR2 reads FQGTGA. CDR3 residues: CASSWETASYNEQFF. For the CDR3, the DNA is TGTGCCAGCAGCTGGGAGACCGCTTCCTACAATGAGCAGTTCTTC.

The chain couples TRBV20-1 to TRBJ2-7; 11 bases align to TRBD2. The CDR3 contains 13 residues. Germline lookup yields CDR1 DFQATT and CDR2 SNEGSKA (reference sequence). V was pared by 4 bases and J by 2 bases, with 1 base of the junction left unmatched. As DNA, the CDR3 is TGCAGTGCTATAGCGGGAGGGGCCTACGAGCAGTACTTC. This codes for CSAIAGGAYEQYF.

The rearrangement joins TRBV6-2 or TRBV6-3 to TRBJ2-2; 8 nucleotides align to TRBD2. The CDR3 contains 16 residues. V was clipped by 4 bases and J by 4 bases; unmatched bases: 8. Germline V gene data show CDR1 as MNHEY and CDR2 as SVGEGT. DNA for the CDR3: TGTGCCAGCAGTTCTTCTAGCGGGCTTATCACCGGGGAGCTGTTTTTT. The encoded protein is CASSSSSGLITGELFF.

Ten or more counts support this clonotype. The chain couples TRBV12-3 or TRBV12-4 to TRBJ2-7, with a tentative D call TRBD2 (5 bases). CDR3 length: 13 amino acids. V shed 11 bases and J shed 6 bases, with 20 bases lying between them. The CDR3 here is CASTWAYRGEQYF. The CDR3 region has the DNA TGTGCCTCGACCTGGGCCTATCGGGGCGAGCAGTACTTC.

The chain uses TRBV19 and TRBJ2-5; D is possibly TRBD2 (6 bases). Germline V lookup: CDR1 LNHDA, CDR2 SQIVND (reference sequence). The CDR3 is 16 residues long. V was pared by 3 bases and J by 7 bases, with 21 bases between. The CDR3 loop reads CASSMAHLGGVGTQYF. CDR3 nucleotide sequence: TGTGCCAGTAGTATGGCCCATTTGGGGGGAGTTGGGACCCAGTACTTC.

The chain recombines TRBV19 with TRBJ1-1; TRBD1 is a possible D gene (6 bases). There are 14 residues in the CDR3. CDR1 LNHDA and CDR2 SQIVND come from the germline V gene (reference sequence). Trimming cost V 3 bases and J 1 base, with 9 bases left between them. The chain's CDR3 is CASSMGARNTEAFF. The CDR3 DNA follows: TGTGCCAGTAGTATGGGGGCAAGGAACACTGAAGCTTTCTTT.

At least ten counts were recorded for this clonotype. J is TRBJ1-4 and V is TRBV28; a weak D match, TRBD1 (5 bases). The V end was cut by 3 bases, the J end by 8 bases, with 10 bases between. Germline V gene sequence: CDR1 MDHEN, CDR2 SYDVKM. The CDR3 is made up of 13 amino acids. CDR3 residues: CASSLGHSEKLFF. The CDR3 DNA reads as TGTGCCAGCAGTTTGGGGCATTCCGAAAAACTGTTTTTT.

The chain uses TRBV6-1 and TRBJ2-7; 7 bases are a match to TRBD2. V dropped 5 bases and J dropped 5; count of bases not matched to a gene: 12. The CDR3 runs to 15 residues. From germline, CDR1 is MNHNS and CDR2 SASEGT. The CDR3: CASSTSWGGDHEQYF. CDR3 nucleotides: TGTGCCAGCAGTACCTCATGGGGGGGGGACCACGAGCAGTACTTC.

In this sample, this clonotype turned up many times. Here the CDR3 reads CASSFFLGHEQYF. Written as DNA, the CDR3 is TGTGCCAGCAGTTTCTTCTTGGGGCACGAGCAGTACTTC. J is TRBJ2-7 and V is TRBV27; tentative D call: TRBD1 (5 bases). The V gene lost 3 bases and the J gene lost 5 bases, with 11 bases spanning the gap. This CDR3 is built from 13 residues. Germline assignment: CDR1 MNHEY and CDR2 SMNVEV (reference sequence).